These 12 T cell receptor beta chains were sequenced from one sample in a study of shared clonotypes between healthy human individuals. This table comes from immunoSEQ multiplex PCR, and its TCRdb copy is limited to in-frame clones, with some not included. The repertoire holds a few million clones, with approximately 93% as singletons. What was sequenced was naive CD4+ T cells from PBMCs. Regarding subset: CD45RA+ positively selected. Receptors originate from a man aged 18 to 30 in good health. Some clones in this sample may be carry-over from other donors' samples.

This chain links TRBV5-1 with TRBJ2-1; 13 positions agree with TRBD2. CDR1 and CDR2 (germline): SGHRS, YFSETQ. Losses at the gene ends were 2 bases for V and 8 bases for J; bases not matched to a gene: 7. The CDR3 extends over 16 amino acids. Here the CDR3 reads CASSLRTSGSVYEQFF. In DNA form, the CDR3 reads TGCGCCAGCAGCTTACGGACTAGCGGGAGTGTCTATGAGCAGTTCTTC.

This chain connects TRBV4-3 to TRBJ2-3, with a possible D match to TRBD2 (6 bases). The CDR3 runs 16 residues. V was shortened by 1 base and J by 4 bases, with 15 bases between the two germline ends. Germline-derived CDR1 and CDR2 are LGHNA and YSLEER. The CDR3 DNA follows: TGCGCCAGCAGCCAAGGACACACCACTAGCCCAGATACGCAGTATTTT. Its translation: CASSQGHTTSPDTQYF.

The gene calls are TRBV7-7 and TRBJ1-5, with D tentatively TRBD1 (5 bases). V shed 6 bases and J shed 6 bases, with 12 bases lying between them. The germline gives CDR1 SSHAT, CDR2 FNYEAQ (reference sequence). The CDR3 is 13 amino acids. CDR3 in DNA: TGTGCCAGCAGTGTCAGGGTCGGTCAGCCCCAGCATTTT. Translated: CASSVRVGQPQHF.

This clone was recorded only once. This sequence joins TRBV27 and TRBJ2-7; either TRBD1 or TRBD2 may supply D (6 bases each). Germline V gives CDR1 MNHEY, CDR2 SMNVEV (reference sequence). Between the trimmed V and J ends, which lost 7 bases and 6 bases, there was a span of 22 bases. This CDR3 contains 15 residues. Here the CDR3 reads CASTLGGLEGGEQYF. The CDR3 DNA follows: TGTGCCAGCACCCTAGGGGGGCTTGAAGGTGGCGAGCAGTACTTC.

CDR3 nucleotides: TGTGCCAGCAGACCCGGGACTAGCGGGAGGGCCTCCTTCTTC. Its protein product is CASRPGTSGRASFF. The J gene is TRBJ2-1, the V gene TRBV6-1, with 16 nucleotides matching TRBD2. This CDR3 spans 14 amino acids. Germline loops: CDR1 MNHNS, CDR2 SASEGT. The V gene end was trimmed by 6 bases and the J gene end by 16 bases; junction bases not matched to a gene: 9.

The chain has TRBV5-6 and TRBJ1-3, with D hard to call. Germline V gene sequence: CDR1 SGHDT, CDR2 YYEEEE. V lost 3 bases and J lost 1, with 8 bases in between. CDR3 size: 14 residues. CDR3 sequence reads: CASSSPISGNTIYF. DNA for the CDR3: TGTGCCAGCAGCTCCCCCATATCTGGAAACACCATATATTTT.

The chain has TRBV27 and TRBJ1-2; maybe TRBD1 (5 bases). Germline-derived CDR1 and CDR2 are MNHEY and SMNVEV (reference sequence). The ends were cut back, 1 base at V and 5 bases at J, with 8 bases in the middle. CDR3 length: 13 residues. CDR3: CASSLLTDYGYTF. The CDR3 region has the DNA TGTGCCAGCAGTTTATTGACAGATTATGGCTACACCTTC.

The V and J genes are TRBV15 and TRBJ2-5, with 9 bases matching TRBD1. V shed 0 bases, J shed 2 bases, and the junction held 4 bases outside the gene matches. Germline CDR1 LNHNV, CDR2 YYDKDF (reference sequence). This CDR3 has 16 amino acids. The CDR3 nucleotides read TGTGCCACCAGCAGAGACCCCGGACAGGGGCAAGAGACCCAGTACTTC. Protein: CATSRDPGQGQETQYF.

About this clone itself: This specimen includes other DNA sequences encoding the same CDR3. The V gene is TRBV5-1, the J gene TRBJ2-3; 12 bases agree with TRBD2. CDR1 SGHRS and CDR2 YFSETQ come from the germline V gene. J gave up 2 bases and V 5 bases, and 6 bases lay outside the gene matches. The CDR3 contains 16 residues. The CDR3: CASSLGLAGPTDTQYF. CDR3 bases: TGCGCCAGCAGTCTTGGACTAGCGGGACCCACAGATACGCAGTATTTT.

The genes are TRBV11-3 and TRBJ2-1, with TRBD2 matching over 11 bases. In germline, CDR1 is SGHNT, CDR2 YENEEA. This CDR3 is built from 16 residues. J was trimmed by 9 bases and V by 5 bases; bases with no gene match: 12. CDR3 DNA: TGTGCCAGCAGCCCCCTCCTAGCGGGAGGAGTGGGTGAGCAGTTCTTC. Translating it yields CASSPLLAGGVGEQFF.

This chain connects TRBV5-6 to TRBJ2-1; 7 nucleotides align to TRBD1. Germline-derived CDR1 and CDR2 are SGHDT and YYEEEE. V trimming: 6 bases; J trimming: 1 base; junction bases outside the gene matches: 7. The CDR3 length is 15 residues. The CDR3 coding sequence is TGTGCCAGCACTCGGACAGGAGTTTCCTACAATGAGCAGTTCTTC. The encoded protein is CASTRTGVSYNEQFF.

The J gene is TRBJ1-2, the V gene TRBV6-1; TRBD1 is a possible D gene (5 bases). The CDR3 covers 13 residues. Germline V gene lookup returns CDR1 MNHNS and CDR2 SASEGT. V lost 3 bases, J lost 9 bases, and 14 bases lay in between. The CDR3 nucleotides are TGTGCCAGCAGTGATGAGGCAGGGTTGAGCTACACCTTC. It translates to CASSDEAGLSYTF.